This T cell receptor beta chain was identified during a study of blood T cell repertoires in COVID-19. Study-wide context: Whether acute or convalescent, the COVID-19 samples came from the United States, Italy and Spain.

The CDR3 runs to 11 residues. CDR1 and CDR2 from the germline V gene are DFQATT and SNEGSKA (reference sequence). V gave up 6 bases and J gave up 8 bases; unmatched junction bases: 5. Profiling relied on immunoSEQ multiplex PCR, and the TCRdb table lists in-frame clones only, not all of them. The sample records some 300,000 clones, 90% being singletons. Patients of the Seattle cohort, enrolled during active infection, were followed longitudinally. The specimen sequenced was peripheral blood. This receptor was taken from a woman aged 50 to 65 with COVID-19, enrolled during active disease. The chain recombines TRBV20-1 with TRBJ1-2; 8 bases map to TRBD1. Here the CDR3 DNA reads TGCAGTGCGAACAGGGGGAACGGCTACACCTTC. This gives the protein CSANRGNGYTF.